This T cell receptor (beta chain) was observed in a study of molecular identifiers for immune sequencing clone quantification. The wider study: Four of five RNA aliquots from roughly 21,000 or 96,000 naive CD8 T cells were sequenced.

A remark on this clonotype: Its target is not known.

Libraries for naive CD8 T cells, which were made from about 20,000 to 1,000,000 sorted cells, drew on 10%, 30% or 50% of the RNA. Previously described methods and listed TCR primers produced bulk TCR libraries. Via MiXCR, TCRdb re-called the PCR reads, giving one row per CDR3 protein. The data contain a few hundred thousand distinct CDR3 sequences, about a fifth of them singletons. Trimming cost V 5 bases and J 17 bases, with 18 bases left between them. The CDR3 extends over 12 amino acids. Findings of the study overall: Researchers reportedly could pick up spiked Jurkat TCR RNA from one cell mixed into over 900,000 naive cells.

Sequenced material: naive CD8+ T cells from blood, with Jurkat cell RNA spiked in. The subset was: FACS-sorted CD8+CD4-CCR7+CD45RA+ naive T cells. The TCR sequence derives from a human donor in good health. Some libraries in this study had Jurkat cell RNA spiked in. The V and J genes are TRBV12-3 or TRBV12-4 and TRBJ2-2; the D gene is possibly TRBD1 (6 bases). CDR3 DNA: TGTGCCAGCAGTCCGAACACCCGGGACAACTTTTTT. Translated: CASSPNTRDNFF.